This T cell receptor (beta chain) emerged from a study of T cells in Graves' hyperthyroidism and ophthalmopathy. Template material for amplifying TCR beta CDR3 regions consisted of RNA transcripts. Initially, a first-round RT-PCR of the TCR CDR3 employed the HTBI primer set. Via MiXCR, TCRdb re-called the multiplex PCR reads, giving one row per CDR3 protein. This sample yields hundreds of thousands of distinct CDR3 sequences, of which just under 20% are seen a single time; approximately 50% belongs to the top ten. The diagnostic basis comprised clinical symptoms, serum thyroxine and TRAb, thyroid ultrasound and orbital computed tomography. V lost 8 bases and J lost 13, with 33 bases in between. CDR1 and CDR2 from the germline V gene are SEHNR and FQNEAQ (reference sequence). CDR3 size: 16 residues. The table lists this clonotype with a few counts.

The sequenced sample consisted of blood. The clonotype originates from a man between 35 and 55 years old with Graves' ophthalmopathy. V and J are TRBV7-9 and TRBJ2-7; a possible D gene is TRBD2 (5 bases). Here the CDR3 reads CASRPGPGSGKSSHYF. CDR3 nucleotide sequence: TGTGCCAGCCGACCCGGGCCGGGGTCTGGGAAGTCATCGCATTACTTC.